This T cell receptor beta chain comes out of a study of control samples from healthy donors and cancer patients. TCRdb's copy holds only in-frame clones and misses some; the assay was immunoSEQ multiplex PCR. The sample carries 100,000 or so clones, 92% recorded once. Input material: blood. This clonotype was obtained from a woman younger than 30 in good health.

For the CDR3, the DNA is TGTGCCAGTAGTTCTCGACGGTATGACACCGGGGAGCTGTTTTTT. This gives the protein CASSSRRYDTGELFF. The chain is built from TRBV19 and TRBJ2-2; D is uncertain. CDR1 LNHDA and CDR2 SQIVND come from the germline V gene (reference sequence). The CDR3 has 15 amino acids. Deletions cut 5 bases from V and 3 bases from J, with 13 bases between.